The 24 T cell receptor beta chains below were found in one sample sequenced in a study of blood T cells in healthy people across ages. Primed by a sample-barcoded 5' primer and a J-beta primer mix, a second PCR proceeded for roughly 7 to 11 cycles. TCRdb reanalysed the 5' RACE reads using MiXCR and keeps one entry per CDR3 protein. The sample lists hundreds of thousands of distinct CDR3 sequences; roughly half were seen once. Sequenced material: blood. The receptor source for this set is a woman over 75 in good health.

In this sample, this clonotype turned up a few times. The CDR3 DNA follows: TGTGCCAGCACCACTGGGCGTCCTGATCAGTACTTC. This codes for CASTTGRPDQYF. The V and J genes are TRBV28 and TRBJ2-5, with D uncertain. Trimming removed 7 bases at V and 11 bases at J, with 17 bases between. Per germline, CDR1 MDHEN and CDR2 SYDVKM. CDR3 length equals 12 residues.

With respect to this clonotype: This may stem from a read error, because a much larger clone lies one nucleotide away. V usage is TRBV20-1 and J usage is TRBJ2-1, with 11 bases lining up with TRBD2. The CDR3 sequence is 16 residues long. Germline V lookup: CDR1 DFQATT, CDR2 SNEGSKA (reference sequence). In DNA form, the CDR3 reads TGCAGTGCTAGAGATTTCCTAGCGGGAGGATACAAGGAGCAGTTCTTC. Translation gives CSARDFLAGGYKEQFF.

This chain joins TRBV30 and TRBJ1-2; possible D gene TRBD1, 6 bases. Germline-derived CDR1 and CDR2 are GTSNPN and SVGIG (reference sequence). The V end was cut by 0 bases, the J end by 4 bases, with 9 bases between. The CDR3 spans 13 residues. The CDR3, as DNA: TGTGCCTGGAGTGTACAGGGCAGCTATGGCTACACCTTC. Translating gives CAWSVQGSYGYTF.

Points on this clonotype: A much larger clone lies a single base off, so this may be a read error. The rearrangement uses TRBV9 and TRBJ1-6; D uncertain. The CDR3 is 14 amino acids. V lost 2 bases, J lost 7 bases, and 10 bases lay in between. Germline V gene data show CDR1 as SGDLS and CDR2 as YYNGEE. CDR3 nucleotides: TGTGCCAGCAGCGTGGCGAGGGTCAATTCACCCCTCCACTTT. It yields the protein CASSVARVNSPLHF.

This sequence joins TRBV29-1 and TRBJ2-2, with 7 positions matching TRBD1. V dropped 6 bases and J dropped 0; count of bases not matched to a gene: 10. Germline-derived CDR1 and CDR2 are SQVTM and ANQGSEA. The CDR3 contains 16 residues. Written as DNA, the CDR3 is TGCAGCGTGACGGGACAGATCAATTCGAACACCGGGGAGCTGTTTTTT. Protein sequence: CSVTGQINSNTGELFF.

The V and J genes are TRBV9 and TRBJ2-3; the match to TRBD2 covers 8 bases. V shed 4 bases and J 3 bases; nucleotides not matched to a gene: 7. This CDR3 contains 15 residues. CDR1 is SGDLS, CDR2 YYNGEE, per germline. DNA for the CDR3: TGTGCCAGCAGCTTCGCGGGAGGATCGACAGATACGCAGTATTTT. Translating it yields CASSFAGGSTDTQYF.

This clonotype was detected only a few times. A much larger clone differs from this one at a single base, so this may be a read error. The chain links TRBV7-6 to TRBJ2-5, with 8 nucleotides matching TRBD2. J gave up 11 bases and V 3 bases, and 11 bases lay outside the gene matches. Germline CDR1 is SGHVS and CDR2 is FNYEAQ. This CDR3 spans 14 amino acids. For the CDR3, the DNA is TGTGCCAGCAGCTTCAGCGGGAGTTTCTACGGGCAGTACTTC. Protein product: CASSFSGSFYGQYF.

The CDR3 nucleotides are TGTGCTAGTGGACTCGGACAGGCCTATGGCTACACCTTC. Translation: CASGLGQAYGYTF. This sequence joins TRBV12-5 and TRBJ1-2; 7 nucleotides align to TRBD1. CDR1 and CDR2 from the germline V gene are LGHNT and FRNRAP. There are 13 residues in the CDR3. With V trimmed by 6 bases and J by 4 bases, 5 bases remained unmatched.

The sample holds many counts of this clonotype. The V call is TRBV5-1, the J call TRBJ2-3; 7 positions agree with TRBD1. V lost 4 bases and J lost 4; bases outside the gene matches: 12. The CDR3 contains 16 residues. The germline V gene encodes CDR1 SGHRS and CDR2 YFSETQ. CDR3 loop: CASSLSTGALADTQYF. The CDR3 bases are TGCGCCAGCAGCCTTTCTACAGGGGCCCTCGCAGATACGCAGTATTTT.

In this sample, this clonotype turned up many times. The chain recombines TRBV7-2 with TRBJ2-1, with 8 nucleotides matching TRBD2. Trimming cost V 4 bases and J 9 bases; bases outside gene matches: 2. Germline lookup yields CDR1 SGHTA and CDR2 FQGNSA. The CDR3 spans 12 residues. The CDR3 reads CASSSGGGEQFF. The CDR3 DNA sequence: TGTGCCAGCAGCTCCGGGGGGGGTGAGCAGTTCTTC.

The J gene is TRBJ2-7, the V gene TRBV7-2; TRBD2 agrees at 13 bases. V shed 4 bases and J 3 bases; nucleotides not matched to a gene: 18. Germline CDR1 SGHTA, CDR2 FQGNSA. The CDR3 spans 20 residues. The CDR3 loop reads CASSWKPTGTSGTPSYEQYF. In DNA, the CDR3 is TGTGCCAGCAGCTGGAAACCTACCGGGACTAGCGGGACCCCGAGCTACGAGCAGTACTTC. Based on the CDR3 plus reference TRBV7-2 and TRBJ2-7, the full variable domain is GAGVSQSPSNKVTEKGKDVELRCDPISGHTALYWYRQSLGQGLEFLIYFQGNSAPDKSGLPSDRFSAERTGGSVSTLTIQRTQQEDSAVYLCASSWKPTGTSGTPSYEQYFGPGTRLTVT.

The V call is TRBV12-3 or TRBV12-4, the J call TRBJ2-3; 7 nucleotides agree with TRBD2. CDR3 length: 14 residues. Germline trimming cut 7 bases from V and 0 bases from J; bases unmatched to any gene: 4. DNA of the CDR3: TGTGCCAGCAAGGCGGGGGTTAGCACAGATACGCAGTATTTT. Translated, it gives CASKAGVSTDTQYF.

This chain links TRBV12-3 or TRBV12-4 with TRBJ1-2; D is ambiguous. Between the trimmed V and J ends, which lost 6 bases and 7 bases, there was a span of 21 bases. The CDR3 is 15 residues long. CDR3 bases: TGTGCCAGCAGCTTAATGGGGAGGCGGTTGTTTGGCTACACCTTC. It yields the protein CASSLMGRRLFGYTF.

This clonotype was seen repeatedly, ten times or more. As DNA, the CDR3 is TGTGCCAGCAGTTCGGGACTAGCGGGACCGAATGAGCAGTTCTTC. Amino acid sequence: CASSSGLAGPNEQFF. The V and J genes are TRBV28 and TRBJ2-1, with 13 bases lining up with TRBD2. V gave up 4 bases and J gave up 7 bases; unmatched junction bases: 4. Germline lookup yields CDR1 MDHEN and CDR2 SYDVKM. The CDR3 runs to 15 residues.

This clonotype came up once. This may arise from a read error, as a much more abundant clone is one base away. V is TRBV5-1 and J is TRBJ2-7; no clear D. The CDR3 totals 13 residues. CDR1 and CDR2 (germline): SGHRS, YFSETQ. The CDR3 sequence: CASNLVGSREQYF. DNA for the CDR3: TGCGCCAGCAACTTGGTGGGTAGTAGGGAGCAGTACTTC. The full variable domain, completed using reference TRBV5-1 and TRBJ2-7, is KAGVTQTPRYLIKTRGQQVTLSCSPISGHRSVSWYQQTPGQGLQFLFEYFSETQRNKGNFPGRFSGRQFSNSRSEMNVSTLELGDSALYLCASNLVGSREQYFGPGTRLTVT.

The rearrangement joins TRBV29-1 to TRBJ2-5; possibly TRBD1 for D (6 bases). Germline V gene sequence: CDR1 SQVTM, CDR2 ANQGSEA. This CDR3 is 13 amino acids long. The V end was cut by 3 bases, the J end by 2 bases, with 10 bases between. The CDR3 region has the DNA TGCAGCGTTGACAGGGGTGGTCAAGAGACCCAGTACTTC. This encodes CSVDRGGQETQYF.

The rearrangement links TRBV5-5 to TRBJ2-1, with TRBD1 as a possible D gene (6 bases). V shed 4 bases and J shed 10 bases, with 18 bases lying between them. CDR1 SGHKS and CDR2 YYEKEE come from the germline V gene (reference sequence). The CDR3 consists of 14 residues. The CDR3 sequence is CASSPVPYDREQFF. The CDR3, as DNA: TGTGCCAGCAGCCCCGTCCCGTACGACAGGGAGCAGTTCTTC.

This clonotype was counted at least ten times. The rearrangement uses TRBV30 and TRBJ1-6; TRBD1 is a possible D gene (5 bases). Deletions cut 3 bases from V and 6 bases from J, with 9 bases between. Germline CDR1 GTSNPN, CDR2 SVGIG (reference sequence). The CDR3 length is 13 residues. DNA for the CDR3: TGTGCCTGGAGAGCCGGGGGTAATTCACCCCTCCACTTT. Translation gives CAWRAGGNSPLHF.

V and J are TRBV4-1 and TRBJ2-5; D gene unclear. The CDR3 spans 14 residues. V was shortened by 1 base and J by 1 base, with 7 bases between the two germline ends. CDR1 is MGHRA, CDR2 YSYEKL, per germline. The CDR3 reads CASSQVLAQETQYF. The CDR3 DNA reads TGCGCCAGCAGCCAAGTTCTGGCCCAAGAGACCCAGTACTTC.

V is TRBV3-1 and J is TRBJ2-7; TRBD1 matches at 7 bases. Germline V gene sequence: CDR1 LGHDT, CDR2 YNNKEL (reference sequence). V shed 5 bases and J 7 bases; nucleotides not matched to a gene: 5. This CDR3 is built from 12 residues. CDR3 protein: CASSANRGEQYF. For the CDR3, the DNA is TGTGCCAGCAGCGCCAACAGGGGAGAGCAGTACTTC.

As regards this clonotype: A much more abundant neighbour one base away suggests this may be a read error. CDR3 region: CASSPGEVMIETKYF. The CDR3 DNA reads TGTGCCAGCAGCCCCGGTGAGGTAATGATTGAGACCAAGTACTTC. This chain connects TRBV3-1 to TRBJ2-7; D remains unclear. The CDR3 covers 15 residues. With 4 bases removed from V and 11 bases from J, the gap between germline ends came to 24 bases. Germline CDR1 LGHDT, CDR2 YNNKEL (reference sequence).

CDR3 DNA: TGCGCCAGCAGCGCCCTAGGTGGGGGATCCGGAGCTTTCTTT. Protein: CASSALGGGSGAFF. The chain carries TRBV5-1 and TRBJ1-1; maybe TRBD1 (5 bases). In germline, CDR1 is SGHRS, CDR2 YFSETQ. Between the trimmed V and J ends, which lost 4 bases and 10 bases, there was a span of 20 bases. The CDR3 is made up of 14 amino acids.

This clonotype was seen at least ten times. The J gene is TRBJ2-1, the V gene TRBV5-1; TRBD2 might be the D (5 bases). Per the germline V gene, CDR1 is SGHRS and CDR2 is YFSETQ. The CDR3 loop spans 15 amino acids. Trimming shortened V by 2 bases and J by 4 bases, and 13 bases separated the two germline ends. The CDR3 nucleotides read TGCGCCAGCAGCTTCGAGGCGGGTGAATACAATGAGCAGTTCTTC. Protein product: CASSFEAGEYNEQFF.

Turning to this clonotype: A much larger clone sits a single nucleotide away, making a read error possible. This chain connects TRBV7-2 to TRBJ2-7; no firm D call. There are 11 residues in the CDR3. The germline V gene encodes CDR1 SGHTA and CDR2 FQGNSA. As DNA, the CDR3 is TGTGCCAGCAGCGCCTCCTACGAGCGGTACTTC. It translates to CASSASYERYF.